One TCR beta chain is described in this entry. Its antigen is still unknown. This sample was included in a study of cytomegalovirus exposure and HLA in healthy donors. Overall study findings and caveats: A reported reduction in N-insertions relative to the roughly 700-donor mean was seen in an Asian-associated ancestry cluster in a later analysis.

Germline V gives CDR1 SGHAT, CDR2 FQNNGV. Trimming took 5 bases from V and 4 from J, leaving 17 bases between them. The CDR3 sequence is 15 residues long. It was with 60 Vbeta and 13 Jbeta primers that the PCR ran. Profiled with immunoSEQ multiplex PCR; TCRdb holds only in-frame clones, not every one. The sample has about 170,000 clones, 75% to 90% seen once. Sequenced sample: PBMCs. The receptor comes from a male donor in good health and CMV-seronegative. V and J are TRBV11-2 and TRBJ1-1; D call uncertain. CDR3 sequence reads: CASSPASGIATEAFF. In nucleotides, the CDR3 is TGTGCCAGCAGCCCCGCGTCCGGGATCGCCACTGAAGCTTTCTTT.